The sequence of this TCR beta chain was determined in a study of CD8 T cells in Susac syndrome. Sequencing targeted TCR beta in blood CD8+ and CD4+ T cells. Healthy donors acted as controls, with matching for age and sex. The CD8+ and CD4+ T cells were isolated magnetically using a negative isolation approach, whereas the TEMRA cells were enriched by FACS. Reverse transcription of roughly 0.5 to 1 ug RNA was carried out with random hexamers. Amplification of TCR beta CDR3 used immunoSEQ multiplex PCR across 54 Vbeta and 13 Jbeta. From the immunoSEQ multiplex PCR reads, TCRdb called clonotypes with MiXCR, one entry per CDR3 protein. The repertoire holds around 200,000 distinct CDR3 sequences, roughly 95% seen once, with 0.1% in the top ten. The origin of this receptor is a human donor in good health. Source material: CD4+ T cells from PBMCs.

As DNA, the CDR3 is TGCAGCGTGGCCGGGACAGGGGCATTAGAGACCCAGTACTTC. It encodes CSVAGTGALETQYF. The chain links TRBV29-1 to TRBJ2-5; 10 bases agree with TRBD1. V gave up 6 bases and J gave up 4 bases; unmatched junction bases: 8. Per germline, CDR1 SQVTM and CDR2 ANQGSEA. The CDR3 has 14 residues.